The T cell receptor beta chain described here comes from a study of CD8+ T cells in alopecia areata. Trimming removed 6 bases at V and 4 bases at J, with 9 bases between. Germline CDR1 is SGHTA and CDR2 is FQGNSA. The CDR3 has 12 residues. The researchers isolated CD4+ and CD8+ T cells from PBMCs by sorting. Sequencing used cDNA as its template, made by extracting RNA and reverse transcribing it. Repertoires were generated with immunoSEQ multiplex PCR, while TCRdb's copy carries only in-frame clones and drops some. The sample yields some 110,000 clones, over 60% seen once. Concerning this clone: Its matching antigen is unknown.

Overall study results and limits: Scalp sample data also include resident alphabeta T cells from normal skin. An increase in clonality over normal scalp was evident in lesional scalp, especially alopecia totalis/universalis. Clarity of TCR sharing across patients fell short of that in mice, possibly HLA-related.

The sequence was collected from a human donor in good health. The V gene is TRBV7-2, the J gene TRBJ1-2; D gene ambiguous. The material sequenced was CD4+ T cells sorted from blood. The CDR3 region has the DNA TGTGCCAGCAGGGGTGGCGGCTATGGCTACACCTTC. Protein product: CASRGGGYGYTF.